A single sample is the source of the 9 T cell receptor beta chains below, sequenced in a study of blood T cells in healthy people across ages. A second PCR of 7 to 11 cycles used a sample-barcoded 5' primer and a J-beta primer mix. Each CDR3 protein gets one entry after TCRdb re-called the 5' RACE reads with MiXCR. The sample lists 590,000 or so distinct CDR3 sequences; 25% to 30% were seen once. What was sequenced was blood. The receptors come from a woman at least 80 years old in good health.

The CDR3 is CAIRSELVETQYF. CDR3 bases: TGTGCCATCAGATCCGAATTGGTGGAGACCCAGTACTTC. V and J are TRBV10-3 and TRBJ2-7; D is unresolved. The closer fit of TRBJ2-5 to the DNA end suggests the J call may be wrong. The CDR3 runs 13 residues. CDR1 ENHRY and CDR2 SYGVKD come from the germline V gene.

This clonotype was picked up one time. The chain joins TRBV11-2 to TRBJ2-2, with D unclear. The ends were cut back, 3 bases at V and 4 bases at J, with 12 bases in the middle. The germline gives CDR1 SGHAT, CDR2 FQNNGV. This CDR3 is built from 15 residues. The CDR3 sequence is CASSLKGGGTGELFF. CDR3 DNA: TGTGCCAGCAGCTTGAAGGGCGGCGGCACCGGGGAGCTGTTTTTT.

The table lists this clonotype with many counts. The chain employs TRBV6-1 and TRBJ1-2, with TRBD1 as a possible D gene (5 bases). Germline V CDR1 and CDR2: MNHNS, SASEGT. The germline V and J ends were trimmed by 1 base and 4 bases, with 10 bases remaining between them. This CDR3 contains 14 residues. The CDR3 region has the DNA TGTGCCAGCAGTGAAGTGCGAGGGACCTATGGCTACACCTTC. Its protein is CASSEVRGTYGYTF.

This clonotype was seen repeatedly, ten times or more. J is TRBJ2-3 and V is TRBV6-5; D not resolved. The germline gives CDR1 MNHEY, CDR2 SVGAGI. The ends were cut back, 2 bases at V and 0 bases at J, with 12 bases in the middle. CDR3 length: 16 residues. In DNA, the CDR3 is TGTGCCAGCAGTTACGGGCCCTCCCGCAGCACAGATACGCAGTATTTT. This encodes CASSYGPSRSTDTQYF.

The chain joins TRBV2 to TRBJ2-2, with TRBD2 identical over 8 bases. This CDR3 is 16 amino acids long. Germline CDR1 reads SNHLY; CDR2 reads FYNNEI. V was clipped by 5 bases and J by 4 bases; unmatched bases: 9. The CDR3 is CASSRPGTSSTGELFF. The CDR3 DNA sequence: TGTGCCAGCAGTCGCCCCGGGACTAGTAGCACCGGGGAGCTGTTTTTT.

This clonotype was detected many times. This chain uses TRBV29-1 with TRBJ2-3; D is uncertain. The V and J ends lost 4 bases and 3 bases respectively, with 11 bases between them. Germline CDR1 reads SQVTM; CDR2 reads ANQGSEA. The CDR3 is 13 amino acids. CDR3 nucleotides: TGCAGCGTTGGTCCGAAAGGAACAGATACGCAGTATTTT. Its translation: CSVGPKGTDTQYF.

Ten or more counts support this clonotype. The chain combines TRBV18 with TRBJ2-3, with a possible D match to TRBD1 (6 bases). This CDR3 has 15 amino acids. From germline, CDR1 is KGHSH and CDR2 LQKENI. Deletions cut 1 base from V and 6 bases from J, with 14 bases between. CDR3 region: CASSPRSRGGDTQYF. CDR3 bases: TGTGCCAGCTCACCACGCAGCAGGGGTGGCGATACGCAGTATTTT.

The sample holds many counts of this clonotype. The chain carries TRBV5-1 and TRBJ2-3, with a tentative D call TRBD2 (7 bases). Germline V gene lookup returns CDR1 SGHRS and CDR2 YFSETQ. This CDR3 has 18 residues. The V end was cut by 2 bases, the J end by 0 bases, with 19 bases between. CDR3 protein: CASSFGSGRGASTDTQYF. The CDR3 DNA is TGCGCCAGCAGCTTTGGGTCGGGTCGGGGGGCTAGCACAGATACGCAGTATTTT.

This clonotype was counted at least ten times. The J gene is TRBJ2-7, the V gene TRBV29-1; TRBD1 or TRBD2 may be the D gene (6 bases each). The V and J ends lost 6 bases and 0 bases respectively, with 9 bases between them. CDR1 and CDR2 from the germline V gene are SQVTM and ANQGSEA. The CDR3 has 12 amino acids. CDR3 sequence (DNA): TGCAGCGTGAGGGGGGTCTCCTACGAGCAGTACTTC. It yields the protein CSVRGVSYEQYF.